These T cell receptor beta chains were read from a single sample in a study of blood T cell repertoires in COVID-19. TCRdb's table, derived via immunoSEQ multiplex PCR, lists solely in-frame clones and lacks some. Seen here are 340,000 or so clones, about 86% observed once, and the top ten hold around 4%. The specimen was PBMCs or T cells enriched from blood (not recorded which). The receptors derive from a woman aged 40-49 years with acute COVID-19. The CDR3 runs from the conserved cysteine through the conserved F or W. D genes are given only for firm matches. A clone size is listed for some rows: how often the clone was seen (once, few, many), or a class if it is expanded.

size	V	J	D	CDR3	DNA
-	TRBV7-6	TRBJ2-3	-	CASSLVAGTTDTQYF	TGTGCCAGCAGCTTAGTGGCGGGGACCACAGATACGCAGTATTTT
-	TRBV2	TRBJ1-1	-	CASFREGRGTEAFF	TGTGCCAGCTTCCGCGAGGGGAGGGGCACTGAAGCTTTCTTT
-	TRBV19	TRBJ2-1	-	CASRGLSSSYNEQFF	TGTGCCAGTAGGGGGCTGAGCAGCTCCTACAATGAGCAGTTCTTC
-	TRBV4-3	TRBJ2-1	TRBD2	CASSQVSSGSSYNEQFF	TGCGCCAGCAGCCAAGTTTCTAGCGGGAGCTCCTACAATGAGCAGTTCTTC
-	TRBV9	TRBJ2-1	TRBD1	CASSRGQGSYNEQFF	TGTGCCAGCAGCAGGGGACAGGGCTCCTACAATGAGCAGTTCTTC
-	TRBV19	TRBJ1-5	-	CASSRNRDNQPQHF	TGTGCCAGTAGTAGAAACAGGGACAATCAGCCCCAGCATTTT
-	TRBV6-2/TRBV6-3	TRBJ1-1	TRBD1	CASSVTGTTEAFF	TGTGCCAGCAGTGTGACAGGGACCACTGAAGCTTTCTTT
once	TRBV4-1	TRBJ2-3	-	CASSQAGFSTDTQYF	TGCGCCAGCAGCCAGGCGGGGTTCAGCACAGATACGCAGTATTTT
few	TRBV5-6	TRBJ2-7	TRBD1	CASSLYRDRAYEQYF	TGTGCCAGCAGCTTATACCGGGACAGGGCCTACGAGCAGTACTTC
-	TRBV5-1	TRBJ2-3	-	CASSPRVTDTQYF	TGCGCCAGCAGCCCACGGGTCACAGATACGCAGTATTTT
-	TRBV11-2	TRBJ2-2	-	CASSLASVPGELFF	TGTGCCAGCAGCTTAGCTAGCGTACCCGGGGAGCTGTTTTTT
-	TRBV6-1	TRBJ1-5	TRBD1	CASSAQIGQGANQPQHF	TGTGCCAGCAGTGCCCAAATCGGACAGGGGGCCAATCAGCCCCAGCATTTT
once	TRBV7-8	TRBJ2-5	TRBD2	CASSVRERGETQYF	TGTGCCAGCAGCGTCCGGGAGCGGGGAGAGACCCAGTACTTC
-	TRBV28	TRBJ1-3	-	CASSSLMESGNTIYF	TGTGCCAGCAGTTCCTTGATGGAGTCTGGAAACACCATATATTTT
-	TRBV9	TRBJ2-3	-	CASSGVPPPHQGRGSTDTQYF	TGTGCCAGCAGCGGGGTGCCGCCCCCTCATCAGGGTAGGGGTTCCACAGATACGCAGTATTTT
-	TRBV5-8	TRBJ1-5	-	CASSPSASNQPQHF	TGTGCCAGCAGCCCTAGCGCCAGCAATCAGCCCCAGCATTTT
-	TRBV29-1	TRBJ2-7	TRBD1	CSVAGQGSYEQYF	TGCAGCGTTGCTGGACAGGGATCCTACGAGCAGTACTTC
-	TRBV24-1	TRBJ1-5	-	CATSVPGHQPQHF	TGTGCCACCAGTGTTCCCGGTCATCAGCCCCAGCATTTT
-	TRBV11-2	TRBJ2-7	-	CASSHGQSYEQYF	TGTGCCAGCAGCCATGGACAGTCCTACGAGCAGTACTTC
-	TRBV4-2	TRBJ2-3	TRBD2	CASSKSGAGGDTQYF	TGTGCCAGCAGCAAGAGCGGGGCGGGGGGAGATACGCAGTATTTT
few	TRBV27	TRBJ1-1	TRBD1	CASKRTGALIDTEAFF	TGTGCCAGCAAAAGAACAGGGGCTTTGATAGACACTGAAGCTTTCTTT
-	TRBV7-2	TRBJ2-1	-	CASSPGPYNEQFF	TGTGCCAGCAGCCCAGGCCCCTACAATGAGCAGTTCTTC
-	TRBV18	TRBJ1-1	TRBD1	CASLTRGQGSAEAFF	TGTGCCAGCTTGACGAGGGGACAGGGGTCAGCTGAAGCTTTCTTT
-	TRBV4-3	TRBJ1-2	TRBD1	CASSPADRGLEGYTF	TGCGCCAGCAGCCCAGCCGACAGGGGGCTTGAAGGCTACACCTTC
-	TRBV5-8	TRBJ1-1	-	CASSSLEAFF	TGTGCCAGCAGCTCGCTAGAGGCTTTCTTT
-	TRBV9	TRBJ2-1	TRBD2	CASSVGTSGIPYNEQFF	TGTGCCAGCAGCGTAGGGACTAGCGGGATCCCTTACAATGAGCAGTTCTTC
-	TRBV7-2	TRBJ2-1	TRBD2	CASSFFPGLAGGNEQFF	TGTGCCAGCAGCTTTTTCCCGGGACTAGCGGGAGGGAATGAGCAGTTCTTC
-	TRBV7-3	TRBJ2-7	TRBD2	CASSLESLAGGYEQYF	TGTGCCAGCAGCTTAGAGTCGCTAGCGGGAGGCTACGAGCAGTACTTC
-	TRBV9	TRBJ2-1	TRBD1	CASGRDRGYNEQFF	TGTGCCAGCGGGAGGGACAGGGGGTACAATGAGCAGTTCTTC
-	TRBV9	TRBJ2-3	-	CASSVGSGLDTQYF	TGTGCCAGCAGCGTAGGGTCAGGGTTAGATACGCAGTATTTT
-	TRBV18	TRBJ2-1	-	CASSPTRNEQFF	TGTGCCAGCTCACCAACGAGAAATGAGCAGTTCTTC
few	TRBV6-5	TRBJ1-6	-	CASSLVRVYNSPLHF	TGTGCCAGCAGCCTCGTCAGGGTCTATAATTCACCCCTCCACTTT
once	TRBV7-2	TRBJ2-1	TRBD1	CASSSDRTGHRKQFF	TGTGCCAGCAGCTCTGACAGGACAGGGCATCGAAAGCAGTTCTTC
-	TRBV5-1	TRBJ1-1	TRBD1	CASSSEQGPTEAFF	TGCGCCAGCAGCTCAGAACAGGGGCCGACTGAAGCTTTCTTT